Below, 17 T cell receptor beta chains from the same sample are listed, as sequenced in a study of human T cells and chemical hapten exposure (dated by TCRdb to about 2021). The label giving this sample's time point can be read as: patch test 1, 2 weeks after DPC sensitization. The treatment or condition label, read with the paper, signifies: therapeutic diphenylcyclopropenone sensitization with weekly scalp DPC. The library was produced with RACE. Data came from a NextSeq 500. TCRdb reran the public reads through fastp at Q25 and MiXCR, keeping productive beta chains. Each CDR3 protein gets just one entry, which takes the most common genes and DNA from the rows behind it. This sample lists roughly 70,000 distinct CDR3 sequences; around 9.8% were detected once. The top ten hold 3.3% of the sample. Here the sequenced sample was whole blood, taken in connection with sensitization to the hapten diphenylcyclopropenone (DPC). These receptors were taken from a middle-aged woman with alopecia areata. Some clones in this sample may be carry-over from other donors' samples.

This clonotype has a count of ten or more. V gene TRBV11-2 combines with J gene TRBJ1-1; TRBD1 agrees at 7 bases. The V gene's germline CDR1 is SGHAT and CDR2 FQNNGV. The CDR3 has 15 amino acids. The trim removed 5 bases at V and 5 bases at J, leaving 11 bases unmatched. The CDR3 here is CASSRPGGGGTEAFF. The CDR3 nucleotides read TGTGCCAGCAGCCGGCCAGGAGGGGGCGGAACTGAAGCTTTCTTT.

J is TRBJ1-4 and V is TRBV6-6; the D gene is possibly TRBD1 (5 bases). Germline V gene lookup returns CDR1 MNHNY and CDR2 SVGAGI (reference sequence). CDR3 length: 15 residues. V lost 7 bases, J lost 8 bases, and 20 bases lay in between. The CDR3 bases are TGTGCCAGCACCGGTCCGACAGTCGGGAAAGAAAAACTGTTTTTT. Protein sequence: CASTGPTVGKEKLFF.

Regarding this clonotype: Since a far larger clone is one base different, this is likely a read error. This rearrangement joins TRBV11-3 to TRBJ2-1; no clear D gene. CDR1 and CDR2 from the germline V gene are SGHNT and YENEEA. Trimming left V 0 bases short and J 7 bases short, with 4 bases between. CDR3 size: 12 residues. CDR3 region: CASSLEGNEQFF. CDR3 coding DNA: TGTGCCAGCAGCTTAGAGGGAAATGAGCAGTTCTTC.

The table lists this clonotype with many counts. This sequence joins TRBV4-1 and TRBJ2-5; D ambiguous. CDR3 size: 17 residues. The V end lost 0 bases, the J end lost 0 bases, and 14 bases lay between the germline ends. Germline V gene lookup returns CDR1 MGHRA and CDR2 YSYEKL. The CDR3 protein is CASSQDGQPLYQETQYF. In nucleotides, the CDR3 is TGCGCCAGCAGCCAAGATGGTCAGCCACTCTACCAAGAGACCCAGTACTTC.

This clonotype came up many times. The J gene is TRBJ2-3, the V gene TRBV19; D perhaps matches TRBD1 (5 bases). CDR1 is LNHDA, CDR2 SQIVND, per germline (reference sequence). Trimming took off 3 bases at V and 1 base at J, with 14 bases between the two ends. The CDR3 extends over 16 amino acids. The CDR3 DNA reads as TGTGCCAGTAGTATCTCAGGGTTGGGTGGCACAGATACGCAGTATTTT. Its protein product is CASSISGLGGTDTQYF.

This clonotype appeared many times. The V gene is TRBV20-1, the J gene TRBJ2-7; no clear D. The V gene lost 5 bases and the J gene lost 6 bases, with 14 bases spanning the gap. The CDR3 spans 12 residues. From germline, CDR1 is DFQATT and CDR2 SNEGSKA (reference sequence). CDR3 sequence reads: CSARSSSLEQYF. The CDR3 bases are TGCAGTGCTCGTTCCTCTAGTCTCGAGCAGTACTTC.

This clonotype appeared a few times. The chain employs TRBV7-2 and TRBJ1-1; 8 positions agree with TRBD1. Unmatched junction bases numbered 2, after V lost 0 bases and J lost 5 bases. This CDR3 has 14 amino acids. Germline V CDR1 and CDR2: SGHTA, FQGNSA. Here the CDR3 DNA reads TGTGCCAGCAGCTTAGCGCGACAGGGGACTGAAGCTTTCTTT. Its protein product is CASSLARQGTEAFF.

Ten or more counts support this clonotype. The genes are TRBV6-6 and TRBJ1-4; 9 nucleotides match TRBD1. Germline assignment: CDR1 MNHNY and CDR2 SVGAGI (reference sequence). The CDR3 has 14 residues. V shed 5 bases, J shed 8 bases, and the junction held 6 bases outside the gene matches. This CDR3 is CASSVDRGGEKLFF. The DNA of the CDR3 is TGTGCCAGCAGTGTCGACAGGGGGGGCGAAAAACTGTTTTTT.

This clonotype was seen ten or more times. This CDR3 is CAISESEISTDTQYF. CDR3 coding DNA: TGTGCCATCAGTGAGTCAGAAATTAGCACAGATACGCAGTATTTT. The gene calls are TRBV10-3 and TRBJ2-3; unclear D gene. This CDR3 is 15 amino acids long. Germline V lookup: CDR1 ENHRY, CDR2 SYGVKD. V gave up 0 bases and J gave up 0 bases, with 7 bases separating them.

This clonotype was counted between two and nine times. The DNA of the CDR3 is TGTGCCAGCAGCTTAGGGGAGAGCAATCAGCCCCAGCATTTT. Its translation is CASSLGESNQPQHF. V and J are TRBV7-9 and TRBJ1-5; no firm D call. The germline gives CDR1 SEHNR, CDR2 FQNEAQ (reference sequence). V lost 1 base and J lost 1, with 5 bases in between. This CDR3 has 14 residues.

At least ten counts were recorded for this clonotype. The chain combines TRBV2 with TRBJ2-3, with D possibly matching TRBD1 (6 bases). Germline V gene data show CDR1 as SNHLY and CDR2 as FYNNEI. V gave up 6 bases and J gave up 2 bases, with 15 bases separating them. The CDR3 contains 15 residues. The CDR3 bases are TGTGCCAGCAGCAGGGGAGTCGGGGCCACAGATACGCAGTATTTT. Its protein is CASSRGVGATDTQYF.

There are a few counts of this clonotype. The chain carries TRBV28 and TRBJ2-7; possible D gene TRBD1, 5 bases. V was pared by 2 bases and J by 0 bases, with 11 bases between. There are 15 residues in the CDR3. CDR1 is MDHEN, CDR2 SYDVKM, per germline. The CDR3 spells CASSLRQFSSYEQYF. The CDR3 nucleotides are TGTGCCAGCAGTTTACGACAGTTTAGCTCCTACGAGCAGTACTTC.

V is TRBV10-2 and J is TRBJ2-3, with 8 nucleotides matching TRBD2. CDR1 and CDR2 from the germline V gene are WSHSY and SAAADI. This CDR3 is built from 12 residues. Trimming took 9 bases from V and 3 from J; bases not matched to a gene: 2. Here the CDR3 DNA reads TGCGCCAGTCGGGGGGGAACAGATACGCAGTATTTT. This sequence encodes CASRGGTDTQYF.

This clonotype was recorded many times. The chain carries TRBV10-3 and TRBJ2-2, with 10 nucleotides matching TRBD2. The V gene's germline CDR1 is ENHRY and CDR2 SYGVKD. The CDR3 spans 15 residues. Trimming took 3 bases from V and 5 from J; bases not matched to a gene: 3. The CDR3 region is CAISDPGLATGELFF. The CDR3 bases are TGTGCCATCAGTGACCCGGGACTAGCGACCGGGGAGCTGTTTTTT.

This clonotype has at least ten counts. The chain couples TRBV6-5 to TRBJ1-2; D is uncertain. Trimming cost V 0 bases and J 8 bases, with 19 bases left between them. From germline, CDR1 is MNHEY and CDR2 SVGAGI. This CDR3 region has 16 residues. The CDR3 spells CASSYSIKVFPLGYTF. CDR3 nucleotides: TGTGCCAGCAGTTACTCGATAAAGGTTTTCCCTCTAGGCTACACCTTC.

This clonotype occurred a few times. CDR3 nucleotide sequence: TGTGCCAGCAGCCATACTCGGGGGGGTTCGGGAGAGCAGTACTTC. Translating gives CASSHTRGGSGEQYF. The chain employs TRBV3-1 and TRBJ2-7; TRBD2 matches 8 bases. Per the germline V gene, CDR1 is LGHDT and CDR2 is YNNKEL (reference sequence). This CDR3 has 15 amino acids. V shed 3 bases and J 7 bases; nucleotides not matched to a gene: 11.

This clonotype was detected only a few times. This chain connects TRBV2 to TRBJ2-2; possibly TRBD2 for D (6 bases). The length of the CDR3 is 15 residues. Trimming took off 5 bases at V and 3 bases at J, with 13 bases between the two ends. The germline V gene encodes CDR1 SNHLY and CDR2 FYNNEI. Here the CDR3 DNA reads TGTGCCAGCAGTCCCACGAGGAGGGACACCGGGGAGCTGTTTTTT. The encoded protein is CASSPTRRDTGELFF.